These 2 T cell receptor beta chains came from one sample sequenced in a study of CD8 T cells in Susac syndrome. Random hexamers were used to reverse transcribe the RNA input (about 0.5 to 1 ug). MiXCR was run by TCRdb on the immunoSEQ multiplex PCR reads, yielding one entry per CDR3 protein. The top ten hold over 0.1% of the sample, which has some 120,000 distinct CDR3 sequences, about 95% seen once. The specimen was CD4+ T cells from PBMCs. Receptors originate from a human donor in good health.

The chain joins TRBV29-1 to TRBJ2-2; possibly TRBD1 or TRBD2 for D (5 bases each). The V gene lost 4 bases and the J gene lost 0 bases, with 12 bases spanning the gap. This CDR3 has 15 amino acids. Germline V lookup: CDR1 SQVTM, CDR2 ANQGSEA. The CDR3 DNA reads TGCAGCGTTGGTCGGGACCTCACGAACACCGGGGAGCTGTTTTTT. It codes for CSVGRDLTNTGELFF.

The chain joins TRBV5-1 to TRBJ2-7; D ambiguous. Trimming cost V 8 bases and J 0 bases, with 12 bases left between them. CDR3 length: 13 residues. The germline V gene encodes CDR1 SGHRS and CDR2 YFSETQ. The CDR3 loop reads CASSYTNSYEQYF. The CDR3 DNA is TGCGCCAGTTCCTATACCAACTCCTACGAGCAGTACTTC.